This TCR beta chain comes out of a study of shared clonotypes between healthy human individuals. Overall study findings and caveats: Non-shared clonotypes were found to have lower generation probabilities than the clonotypes that were shared by all four of the sorted-subset donors. Clonotype sharing across several donors was observed for 4% to 5.5% of naive CD4 clonotypes.

Splitting the CD4+ cells yielded a CD45RA+ naive subset and a CD45RA-negative memory subset. On this clone: As yet, its antigen is unknown.

V was cut by 2 bases and J by 0 bases, with 14 bases left in between. The CDR3 is 17 amino acids. Genomic DNA of each subset was evenly split across several immunoSEQ plates. Some clones are missing from TCRdb's copy, which holds only in-frame ones; the method was immunoSEQ multiplex PCR. The sample records about 1 million clones, about 80% being singletons. The sequenced sample consisted of memory CD4+ T cells sorted from blood. Documented subset: CD45RA-negative fraction. The receptor comes from a man between 18 and 29 years old in good health. The rearrangement links TRBV23-1 to TRBJ1-5; D unclear. TRBV23-1 is sorted into the ORF group, with uncertain function. In DNA, the CDR3 is TGCGCCAGCAGTCAAGTTATCAGGTTTTATAGCAATCAGCCCCAGCATTTT. Protein: CASSQVIRFYSNQPQHF.